Sequencing of this T cell receptor beta chain was carried out in a study of T cell responses to AZD1222 COVID-19 vaccine. CDR3 length equals 13 residues. After removal of 1 base from V and 11 bases from J, the junction contained 5 bases not matched to a gene. CDR1 and CDR2 (germline): SGHVS, FQNEAQ. The data were produced by immunoSEQ multiplex PCR, yet TCRdb's version contains in-frame clones alone and is incomplete. This table holds about 270,000 clones, about 94% found once. This clonotype was obtained from an adult who received the AZD1222 COVID-19 vaccine. Source: peripheral blood, taken 28 days after the second AZD1222 dose. The rearrangement uses TRBV7-8 and TRBJ1-1; TRBD1 agrees at 9 bases. The CDR3 coding sequence is TGTGCCAGCAGCTTAGGTCGGGACAGGGAGGCTTTCTTT. This gives the protein CASSLGRDREAFF.